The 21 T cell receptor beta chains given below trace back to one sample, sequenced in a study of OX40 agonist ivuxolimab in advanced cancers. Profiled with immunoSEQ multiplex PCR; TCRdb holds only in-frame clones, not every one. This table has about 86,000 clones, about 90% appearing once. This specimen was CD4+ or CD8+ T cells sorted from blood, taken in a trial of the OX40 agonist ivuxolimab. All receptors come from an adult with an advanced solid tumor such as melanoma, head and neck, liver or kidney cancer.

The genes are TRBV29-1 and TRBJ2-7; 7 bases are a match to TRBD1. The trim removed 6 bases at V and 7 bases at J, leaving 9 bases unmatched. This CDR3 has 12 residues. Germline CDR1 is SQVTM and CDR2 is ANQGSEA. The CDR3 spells CSVTGAPAEQYF. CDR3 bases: TGCAGCGTCACAGGGGCCCCCGCGGAGCAGTACTTC.

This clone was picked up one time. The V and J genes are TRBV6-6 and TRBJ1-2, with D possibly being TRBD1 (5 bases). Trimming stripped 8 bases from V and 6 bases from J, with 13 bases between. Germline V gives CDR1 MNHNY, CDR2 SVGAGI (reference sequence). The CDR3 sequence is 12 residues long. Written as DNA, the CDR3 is TGTGCCAGCTTCCGGGGGTCGGATGGCTACACCTTC. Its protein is CASFRGSDGYTF.

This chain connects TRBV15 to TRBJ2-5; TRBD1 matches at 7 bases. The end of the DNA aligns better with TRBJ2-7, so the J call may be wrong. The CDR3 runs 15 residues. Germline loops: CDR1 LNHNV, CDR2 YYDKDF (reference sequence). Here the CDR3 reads CATSGTGAFTYEQYF. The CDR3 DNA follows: TGTGCCACCAGCGGTACAGGGGCCTTTACCTACGAGCAGTACTTC.

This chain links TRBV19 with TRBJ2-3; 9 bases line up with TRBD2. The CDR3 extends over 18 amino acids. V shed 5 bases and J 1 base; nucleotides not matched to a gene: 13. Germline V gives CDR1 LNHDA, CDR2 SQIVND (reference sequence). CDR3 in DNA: TGTGCCAGTAGTCTATTCCCGCGGGAGGGCCTGGGCACAGATACGCAGTATTTT. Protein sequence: CASSLFPREGLGTDTQYF.

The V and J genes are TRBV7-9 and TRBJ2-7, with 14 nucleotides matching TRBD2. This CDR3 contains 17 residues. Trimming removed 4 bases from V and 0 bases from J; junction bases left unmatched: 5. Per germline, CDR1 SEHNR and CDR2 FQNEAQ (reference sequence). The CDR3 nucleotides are TGTGCCAGCAGCTGGAGACTAGCGGGAGGGTTCTCCTACGAGCAGTACTTC. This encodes CASSWRLAGGFSYEQYF.

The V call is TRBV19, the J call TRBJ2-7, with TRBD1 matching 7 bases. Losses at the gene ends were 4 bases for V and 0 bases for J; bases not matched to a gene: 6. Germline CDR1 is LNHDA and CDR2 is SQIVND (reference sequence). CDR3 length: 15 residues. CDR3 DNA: TGTGCCAGTAGTAAAGGACAGGATCTCTCCTACGAGCAGTACTTC. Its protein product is CASSKGQDLSYEQYF. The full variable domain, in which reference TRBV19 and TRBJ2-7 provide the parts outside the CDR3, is DGGITQSPKYLFRKEGQNVTLSCEQNLNHDAMYWYRQDPGQGLRLIYYSQIVNDFQKGDIAEGYSVSREKKESFPLTVTSAQKNPTAFYLCASSKGQDLSYEQYFGPGTRLTVT.

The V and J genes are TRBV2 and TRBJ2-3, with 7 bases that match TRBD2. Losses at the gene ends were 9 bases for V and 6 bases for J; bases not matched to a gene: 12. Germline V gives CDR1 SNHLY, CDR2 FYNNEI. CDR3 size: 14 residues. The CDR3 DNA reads TGTGCCAGTCATCGGCGGGAGAGGAAGGATACGCAGTATTTT. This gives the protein CASHRRERKDTQYF.

The chain's CDR3 is CASSYSPSMNTEAFF. DNA for the CDR3: TGTGCCAGCAGTTACTCGCCCAGTATGAACACTGAAGCTTTCTTT. The chain links TRBV6-6 to TRBJ1-1; the D is unclear. V lost 0 bases to trimming and J lost 0 bases, with 8 bases between them. The CDR3 spans 15 residues. Germline CDR1 MNHNY, CDR2 SVGAGI (reference sequence).

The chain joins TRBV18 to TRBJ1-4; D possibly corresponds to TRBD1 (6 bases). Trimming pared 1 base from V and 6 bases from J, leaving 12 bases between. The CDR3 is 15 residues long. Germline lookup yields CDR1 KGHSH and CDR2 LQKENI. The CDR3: CASSPRQEDDEKLFF. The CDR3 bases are TGTGCCAGCTCACCACGACAGGAGGACGATGAAAAACTGTTTTTT.

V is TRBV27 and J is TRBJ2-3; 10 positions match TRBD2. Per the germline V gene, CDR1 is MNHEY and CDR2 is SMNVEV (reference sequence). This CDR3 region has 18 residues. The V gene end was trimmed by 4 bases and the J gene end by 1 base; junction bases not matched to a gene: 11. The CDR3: CASSWFASGGIGTDTQYF. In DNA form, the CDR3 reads TGTGCCAGCAGTTGGTTTGCTAGCGGGGGTATCGGCACAGATACGCAGTATTTT.

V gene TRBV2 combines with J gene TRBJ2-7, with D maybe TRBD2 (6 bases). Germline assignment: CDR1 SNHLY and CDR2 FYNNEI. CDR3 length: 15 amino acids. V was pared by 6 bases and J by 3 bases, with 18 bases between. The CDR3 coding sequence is TGTGCCAGCAGCTCCCCCCGGGGACTTGGCTACGAGCAGTACTTC. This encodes CASSSPRGLGYEQYF.

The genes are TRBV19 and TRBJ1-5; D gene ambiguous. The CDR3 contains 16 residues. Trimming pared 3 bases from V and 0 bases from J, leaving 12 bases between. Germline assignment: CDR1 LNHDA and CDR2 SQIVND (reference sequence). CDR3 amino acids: CASSISSGDSNQPQHF. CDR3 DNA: TGTGCCAGTAGTATCTCCTCCGGGGATAGCAATCAGCCCCAGCATTTT.

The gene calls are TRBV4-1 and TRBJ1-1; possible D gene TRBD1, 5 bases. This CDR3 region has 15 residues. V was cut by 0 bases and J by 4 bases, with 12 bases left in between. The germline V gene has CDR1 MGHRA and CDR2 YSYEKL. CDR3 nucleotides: TGCGCCAGCAGCCAAGATGCGGGGGTGGGCACTGAAGCTTTCTTT. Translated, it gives CASSQDAGVGTEAFF.

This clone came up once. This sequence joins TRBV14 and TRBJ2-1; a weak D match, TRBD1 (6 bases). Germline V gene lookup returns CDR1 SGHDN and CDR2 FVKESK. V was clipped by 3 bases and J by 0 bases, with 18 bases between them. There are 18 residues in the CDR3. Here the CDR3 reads CASSHAPGEKSSYNEQFF. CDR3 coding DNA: TGTGCCAGCAGCCACGCCCCAGGGGAGAAAAGCTCCTACAATGAGCAGTTCTTC.

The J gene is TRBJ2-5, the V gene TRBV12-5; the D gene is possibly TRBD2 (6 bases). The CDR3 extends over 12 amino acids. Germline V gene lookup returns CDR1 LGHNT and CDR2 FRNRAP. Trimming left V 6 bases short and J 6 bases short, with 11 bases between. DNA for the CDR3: TGTGCTAGTGGAGGGACTCCCCAGACCCAGTACTTC. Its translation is CASGGTPQTQYF.

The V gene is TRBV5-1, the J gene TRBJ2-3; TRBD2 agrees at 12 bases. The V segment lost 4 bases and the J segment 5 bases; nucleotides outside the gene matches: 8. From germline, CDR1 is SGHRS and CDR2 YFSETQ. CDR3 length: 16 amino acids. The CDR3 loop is CASSARTSGVVDTQYF. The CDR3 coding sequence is TGCGCCAGCAGCGCAAGGACTAGCGGGGTAGTAGATACGCAGTATTTT.

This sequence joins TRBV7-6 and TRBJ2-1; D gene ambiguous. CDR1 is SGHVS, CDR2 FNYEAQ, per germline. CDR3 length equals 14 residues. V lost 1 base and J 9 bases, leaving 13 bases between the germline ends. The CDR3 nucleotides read TGTGCCAGCAGCTTAGAGTTGGTAGGGCCTGAGCAGTTCTTC. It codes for CASSLELVGPEQFF.

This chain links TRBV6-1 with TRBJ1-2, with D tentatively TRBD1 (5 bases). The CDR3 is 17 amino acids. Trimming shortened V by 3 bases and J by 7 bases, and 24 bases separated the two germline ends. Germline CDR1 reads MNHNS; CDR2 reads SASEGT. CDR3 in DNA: TGTGCCAGCAGTGATTGGGGTCGGGGGTATGGAAAAGTTGGCTACACCTTC. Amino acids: CASSDWGRGYGKVGYTF.

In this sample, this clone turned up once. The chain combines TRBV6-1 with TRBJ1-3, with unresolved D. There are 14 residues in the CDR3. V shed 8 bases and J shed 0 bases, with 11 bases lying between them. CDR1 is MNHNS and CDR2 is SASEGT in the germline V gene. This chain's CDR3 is CASESSSSGNTIYF. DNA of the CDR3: TGTGCCAGCGAAAGCAGCAGCTCTGGAAACACCATATATTTT.

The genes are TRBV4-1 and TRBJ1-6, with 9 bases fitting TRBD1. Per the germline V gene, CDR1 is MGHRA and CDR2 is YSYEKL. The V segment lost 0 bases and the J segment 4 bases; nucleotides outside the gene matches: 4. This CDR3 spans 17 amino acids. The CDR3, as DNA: TGCGCCAGCAGCCAAGATGGGGACAGGGTATATAATTCACCCCTCCACTTT. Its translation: CASSQDGDRVYNSPLHF.

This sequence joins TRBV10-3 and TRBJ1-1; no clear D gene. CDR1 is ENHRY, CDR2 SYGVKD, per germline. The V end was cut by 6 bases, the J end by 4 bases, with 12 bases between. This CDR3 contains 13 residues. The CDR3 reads CAISEERSTEAFF. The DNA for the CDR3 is TGTGCCATCAGCGAGGAGAGAAGCACTGAAGCTTTCTTT.